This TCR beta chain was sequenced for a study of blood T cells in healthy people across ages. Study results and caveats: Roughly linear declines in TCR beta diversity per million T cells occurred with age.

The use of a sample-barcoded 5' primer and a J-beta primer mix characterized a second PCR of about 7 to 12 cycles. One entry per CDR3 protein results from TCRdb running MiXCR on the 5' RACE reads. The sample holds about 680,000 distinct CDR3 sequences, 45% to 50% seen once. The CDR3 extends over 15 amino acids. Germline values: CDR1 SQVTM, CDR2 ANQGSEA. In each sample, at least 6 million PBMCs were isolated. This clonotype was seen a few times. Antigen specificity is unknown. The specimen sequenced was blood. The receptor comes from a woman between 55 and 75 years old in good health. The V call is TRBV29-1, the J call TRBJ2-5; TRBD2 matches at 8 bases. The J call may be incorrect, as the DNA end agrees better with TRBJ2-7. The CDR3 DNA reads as TGCAGCGTACGCCCCCAAGCGGGAGCTTCATGCGAGCAGTACTTC. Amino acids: CSVRPQAGASCEQYF.